Shown below are 21 T cell receptor beta chains from a single sample sequenced in a study of blood T cell repertoires in COVID-19. Produced via immunoSEQ multiplex PCR; TCRdb's table is partial and in-frame only. The table has about 190,000 clones, around 79% seen once. Sequencing was performed on peripheral blood. These receptors were collected from a man over 45 who had recovered from COVID-19.

The V call is TRBV28, the J call TRBJ2-1; a possible D gene is TRBD1 (6 bases). Trimming took 4 bases from V and 7 from J, leaving 11 bases between them. The CDR3 covers 13 residues. Germline CDR1 is MDHEN and CDR2 is SYDVKM. CDR3 DNA: TGTGCCAGCAGTTACAGGGTTAGGAATGAGCAGTTCTTC. Translated, it gives CASSYRVRNEQFF.

This chain connects TRBV27 to TRBJ2-7; 9 nucleotides agree with TRBD2. Per the germline V gene, CDR1 is MNHEY and CDR2 is SMNVEV (reference sequence). The CDR3 spans 15 residues. J was trimmed by 0 bases and V by 2 bases; bases with no gene match: 2. Written as DNA, the CDR3 is TGTGCCAGCAGTTTAGGTAGCGGGAGCTCCTACGAGCAGTACTTC. Translation gives CASSLGSGSSYEQYF.

V gene TRBV15 combines with J gene TRBJ1-2; D gene unclear. The CDR3 runs to 13 residues. Trimming took off 0 bases at V and 7 bases at J, with 9 bases between the two ends. Germline CDR1 LNHNV, CDR2 YYDKDF (reference sequence). This CDR3 reads CATSRDHGSGYTF. CDR3 DNA sequence: TGTGCCACCAGCAGAGATCACGGTTCTGGCTACACCTTC. The full variable domain, with the rest looked up from reference TRBV15 and TRBJ1-2, is DAMVIQNPRYQVTQFGKPVTLSCSQTLNHNVMYWYQQKSSQAPKLLFHYYDKDFNNEADTPDNFQSRRPNTSFCFLDIRSPGLGDTAMYLCATSRDHGSGYTFGSGTRLTVV.

The chain recombines TRBV10-3 with TRBJ2-1; a weak D match, TRBD1 (6 bases). There are 14 residues in the CDR3. V dropped 0 bases and J dropped 9 bases, with 12 bases sitting between them. Germline-derived CDR1 and CDR2 are ENHRY and SYGVKD. CDR3 residues: CAISESTGPGEQFF. The DNA of the CDR3 is TGTGCCATCAGTGAGTCAACAGGGCCCGGTGAGCAGTTCTTC.

This clone was seen a single time. This sequence joins TRBV29-1 and TRBJ2-5; D not certain. V was pared by 0 bases and J by 1 base, with 9 bases between. CDR1 and CDR2 (germline): SQVTM, ANQGSEA. This CDR3 spans 14 amino acids. CDR3 region: CSVEDAAAQETQYF. The CDR3 DNA follows: TGCAGCGTTGAAGACGCGGCAGCCCAAGAGACCCAGTACTTC.

The chain carries TRBV29-1 and TRBJ1-1; TRBD1 agrees at 8 bases. This CDR3 contains 12 residues. V dropped 7 bases and J dropped 7; count of bases not matched to a gene: 8. CDR1 and CDR2 (germline): SQVTM, ANQGSEA. The CDR3 DNA reads TGCAGCGCCAAACAGGGGGGGTTTGAAGCTTTCTTT. Its translation is CSAKQGGFEAFF.

The count of this clone is one. V gene TRBV28 combines with J gene TRBJ2-3; 7 positions agree with TRBD2. The CDR3 extends over 15 amino acids. Germline CDR1 and CDR2: MDHEN and SYDVKM. Trimming took 2 bases from V and 7 from J; bases not matched to a gene: 9. CDR3 nucleotide sequence: TGTGCCAGCAGTTTACGCGGGAGAACCTTGAATACGCAGTATTTT. This codes for CASSLRGRTLNTQYF.

V is TRBV19 and J is TRBJ1-4; D uncertain. V was trimmed by 8 bases and J by 5 bases, leaving 9 bases between them. Germline-derived CDR1 and CDR2 are LNHDA and SQIVND (reference sequence). The CDR3 has 12 residues. The CDR3 loop is CASGRPNEKLFF. The CDR3 DNA reads as TGTGCCAGTGGTAGGCCCAATGAAAAACTGTTTTTT.

The rearrangement links TRBV10-3 to TRBJ2-1; 14 positions agree with TRBD2. The CDR3 consists of 17 residues. J lost 6 bases, V lost 4 bases, and 8 bases had no gene match. Germline V gene lookup returns CDR1 ENHRY and CDR2 SYGVKD. CDR3 sequence (DNA): TGTGCCATCAGTGGGACTAGCGGGAGGACCGATCCCAATGAGCAGTTCTTC. Residues: CAISGTSGRTDPNEQFF.

The chain has TRBV4-3 and TRBJ2-3; 7 bases map to TRBD2. The CDR3 has 17 residues. The germline gives CDR1 LGHNA, CDR2 YSLEER. V trimming: 2 bases; J trimming: 6 bases; junction bases outside the gene matches: 14. CDR3 coding DNA: TGCGCCAGCAGCCAACCCTCAGGAGCGGGATCGCGGGATACGCAGTATTTT. Residues: CASSQPSGAGSRDTQYF.

The rearrangement uses TRBV4-3 and TRBJ2-7; tentative D call: TRBD1 (5 bases). V gave up 0 bases and J gave up 3 bases, with 15 bases separating them. Germline CDR1 and CDR2: LGHNA and YSLEER. The CDR3 runs 16 residues. The CDR3 region is CASSQDMAGRIYEQYF. The CDR3 region has the DNA TGCGCCAGCAGCCAAGATATGGCAGGGCGAATCTACGAGCAGTACTTC.

The chain has TRBV24-1 and TRBJ2-5, with 7 bases identical to TRBD1. V shed 11 bases, J shed 3 bases, and the junction held 8 bases outside the gene matches. Germline V gene sequence: CDR1 KGHDR, CDR2 SFDVKD. CDR3 length: 13 amino acids. CDR3 protein: CARTGDGKETQYF. The CDR3 DNA reads as TGTGCCAGAACAGGGGATGGTAAAGAGACCCAGTACTTC.

The V and J genes are TRBV5-1 and TRBJ1-3; 9 nucleotides agree with TRBD1. V was pared by 1 base and J by 4 bases, with 3 bases of the junction left unmatched. From germline, CDR1 is SGHRS and CDR2 YFSETQ. The length of the CDR3 is 15 residues. The CDR3: CASSLTGGEGNTIYF. As DNA, the CDR3 is TGCGCCAGCAGCTTGACAGGGGGCGAAGGAAACACCATATATTTT.

This chain links TRBV3-1 (or the pseudogene TRBV3-2) with TRBJ2-5; D possibly corresponds to TRBD1 (5 bases). CDR3 length equals 17 residues. Germline V CDR1 and CDR2: LGHDT, YNNKEL (reference sequence). V was clipped by 1 base and J by 1 base, with 16 bases between them. The CDR3 reads CASSQGGPKVGQETQYF. The CDR3 bases are TGTGCCAGCAGCCAAGGGGGCCCCAAGGTGGGCCAAGAGACCCAGTACTTC.

The V gene is TRBV5-5, the J gene TRBJ1-1; no clear D gene. V was cut by 5 bases and J by 1 base, with 18 bases left in between. The CDR3 has 16 amino acids. CDR1 SGHKS and CDR2 YYEKEE come from the germline V gene (reference sequence). The CDR3 loop reads CASRSRAGRSNTEAFF. CDR3 bases: TGTGCCAGCAGGAGCCGGGCGGGGAGATCGAACACTGAAGCTTTCTTT.

The rearrangement uses TRBV27 and TRBJ1-1; TRBD1 might be the D (5 bases). This CDR3 contains 15 residues. With 6 bases removed from V and 0 bases from J, the gap between germline ends came to 14 bases. Germline values: CDR1 MNHEY, CDR2 SMNVEV (reference sequence). In DNA, the CDR3 is TGTGCCAGCAGCCTTCGGGGGTCAGTGAACACTGAAGCTTTCTTT. It translates to CASSLRGSVNTEAFF.

This clone was seen a few times. The J gene is TRBJ2-1, the V gene TRBV7-2, with TRBD2 as a possible D gene (6 bases). Germline-derived CDR1 and CDR2 are SGHTA and FQGNSA. Between the trimmed V and J ends, which lost 5 bases and 9 bases, there was a span of 11 bases. This CDR3 is 12 amino acids long. The CDR3 protein is CASSKVEGEQFF. The CDR3 DNA sequence: TGTGCCAGCAGCAAGGTGGAGGGTGAGCAGTTCTTC.

The chain links TRBV24-1 to TRBJ2-7; D perhaps matches TRBD2 (5 bases). V was clipped by 7 bases and J by 4 bases, with 16 bases between them. The germline CDR1 and CDR2 sequences are KGHDR and SFDVKD. The CDR3 is 14 amino acids. CDR3 residues: CATRGGPQNYEQYF. DNA for the CDR3: TGTGCCACCAGGGGCGGGCCACAAAATTACGAGCAGTACTTC.

In its sample, this clone is medium-sized. The V and J genes are TRBV19 and TRBJ1-5; D unresolved. In germline, CDR1 is LNHDA, CDR2 SQIVND (reference sequence). CDR3 length equals 19 residues. V was shortened by 5 bases and J by 1 base, with 24 bases between the two germline ends. The CDR3 region is CASSPRGFGGLPSNQPQHF. In DNA form, the CDR3 reads TGTGCCAGTAGTCCCCGCGGGTTCGGCGGGCTACCAAGCAATCAGCCCCAGCATTTT.

This clone showed up just a few times. The J gene is TRBJ1-1, the V gene TRBV19; D ambiguous. This CDR3 has 14 amino acids. Germline CDR1 is LNHDA and CDR2 is SQIVND (reference sequence). The germline V and J ends were trimmed by 8 bases and 5 bases, with 18 bases remaining between them. CDR3 in amino acids: CASVEREKSTEAFF. The CDR3 coding sequence is TGTGCCAGTGTTGAACGGGAGAAGAGTACTGAAGCTTTCTTT.

This chain links TRBV28 with TRBJ2-7, with a possible D match to TRBD1 (5 bases). Germline CDR1 is MDHEN and CDR2 is SYDVKM. V gave up 6 bases and J gave up 0 bases, with 9 bases separating them. The CDR3 spans 13 residues. The DNA for the CDR3 is TGTGCCAGCAGAAGGGGAAACTCCTACGAGCAGTACTTC. Protein: CASRRGNSYEQYF.